Described below is a single T cell receptor beta chain sequence and its context. The CDR3 loop spans 12 amino acids. V lost 6 bases and J 6 bases, leaving 9 bases between the germline ends. CDR1 MNHEY and CDR2 SVGAGI come from the germline V gene. This sample was taken from a study of tumor-infiltrating lymphocytes in localized non-small cell lung cancer. TCRdb keeps only in-frame clones here, not all; method: immunoSEQ multiplex PCR. This table has more than 12,000 clones, roughly 79% appearing once. Material: lung tumor tissue. The chain links TRBV6-5 to TRBJ1-5; maybe TRBD1 (5 bases). The source of this sequence is a human donor with non-small cell lung cancer. CDR3 DNA: TGTGCCAGCAGCTCAGGGCTTCAGCCCCAGCATTTT. Amino acids: CASSSGLQPQHF.